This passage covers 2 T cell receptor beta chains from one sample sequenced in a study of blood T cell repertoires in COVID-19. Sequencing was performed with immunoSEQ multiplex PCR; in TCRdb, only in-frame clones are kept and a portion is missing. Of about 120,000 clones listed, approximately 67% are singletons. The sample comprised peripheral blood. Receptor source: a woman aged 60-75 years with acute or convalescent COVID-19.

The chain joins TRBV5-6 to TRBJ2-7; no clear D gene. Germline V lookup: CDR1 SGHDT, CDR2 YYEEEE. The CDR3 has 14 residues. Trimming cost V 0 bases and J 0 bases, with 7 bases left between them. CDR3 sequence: CASSLAHPSYEQYF. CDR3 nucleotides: TGTGCCAGCAGCTTGGCACACCCCTCCTACGAGCAGTACTTC. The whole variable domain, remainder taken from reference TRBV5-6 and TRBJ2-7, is DAGVTQSPTHLIKTRGQQVTLRCSPKSGHDTVSWYQQALGQGPQFIFQYYEEEERQRGNFPDRFSGHQFPNYSSELNVNALLLGDSALYLCASSLAHPSYEQYFGPGTRLTVT.

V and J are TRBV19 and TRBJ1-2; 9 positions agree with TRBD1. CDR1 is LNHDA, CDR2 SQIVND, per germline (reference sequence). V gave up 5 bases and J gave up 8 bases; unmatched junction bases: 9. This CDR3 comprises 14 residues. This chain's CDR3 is CASSLRDRVRGYTF. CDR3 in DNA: TGTGCCAGTAGTCTCCGGGACAGGGTGAGGGGCTACACCTTC.